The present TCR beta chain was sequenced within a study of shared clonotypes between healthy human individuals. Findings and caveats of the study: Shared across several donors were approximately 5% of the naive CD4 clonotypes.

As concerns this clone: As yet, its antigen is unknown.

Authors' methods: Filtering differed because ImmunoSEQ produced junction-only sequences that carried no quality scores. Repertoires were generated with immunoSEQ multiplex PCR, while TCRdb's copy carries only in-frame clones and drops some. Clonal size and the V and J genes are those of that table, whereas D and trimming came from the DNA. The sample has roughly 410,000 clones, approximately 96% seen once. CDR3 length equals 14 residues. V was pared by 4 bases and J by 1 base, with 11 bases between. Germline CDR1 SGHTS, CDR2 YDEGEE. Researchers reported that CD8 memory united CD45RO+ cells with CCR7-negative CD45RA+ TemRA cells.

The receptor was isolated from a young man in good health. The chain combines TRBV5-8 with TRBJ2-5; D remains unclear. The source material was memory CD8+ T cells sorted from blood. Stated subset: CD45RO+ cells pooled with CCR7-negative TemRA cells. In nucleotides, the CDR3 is TGTGCCAGCAGCCTGCTTTTTCCCCAAGAGACCCAGTACTTC. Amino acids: CASSLLFPQETQYF.